This T cell receptor beta chain was observed in a study of T-cell reconstitution after alpha-beta-depleted transplantation in children. Points from the study as a whole: In some patients, recipient T cells and intrathymic progenitors surviving conditioning explained high day-60 diversity. T-cell counts and diversity at one year following transplant were attributed mainly to newly produced T cells. The origin of alpha-beta T cells about two months after transplant was reportedly several hundred expanded graft clones.

This clonotype has at least ten counts. Its target is not known. This CDR3 is 17 amino acids long. Preparation of the TCRbeta library involved a method that used unique molecular identifiers. MiXCR was run by TCRdb on the PCR reads, yielding one entry per CDR3 protein. The repertoire holds 780,000 or so distinct CDR3 sequences, with 16% as singletons. The J gene is TRBJ2-3, the V gene TRBV21-1; TRBD2 reflects the table's D call only, with no check against the DNA. TRBV21-1 is a pseudogene segment. The sequenced sample was PBMCs, mostly from graft donor cells, obtained 360 days after TCRalphabeta/CD19-depleted stem cell transplant. The receptor was derived from a male patient aged 10 to 17 who had a stem cell transplant for acute lymphoblastic leukemia, so the T cells may come from the graft donor. CDR3 in DNA: TGTGCCAGCAGCAATGAAACTAGCGGGAGATGTTCAGATACGCAGTATTTT. The encoded protein is CASSNETSGRCSDTQYF.